Presented here are 8 T cell receptor beta chains from one specimen sequenced in a study of T cell responses to AZD1222 COVID-19 vaccine. Sequencing used immunoSEQ multiplex PCR; TCRdb keeps in-frame clones, though not all of them. In the table there are roughly 96,000 clones, about 88% of which are singletons. Here the sequenced sample was peripheral blood, taken on day 0 of AZD1222 vaccination. All receptors come from an adult in good health.

The V call is TRBV10-3, the J call TRBJ2-3; weak D call: TRBD2 (6 bases). The CDR3 has 14 amino acids. Trimming stripped 3 bases from V and 8 bases from J, with 15 bases between. CDR1 and CDR2 (germline): ENHRY, SYGVKD. CDR3 in DNA: TGTGCCATCAGTGAAGCGGGCGCCGAAGGTACGCAGTATTTT. Amino acid sequence: CAISEAGAEGTQYF.

The V gene is TRBV5-6, the J gene TRBJ1-5; the D is unclear. V lost 0 bases and J lost 0, with 7 bases in between. This CDR3 is 15 amino acids long. The germline V gene encodes CDR1 SGHDT and CDR2 YYEEEE. The CDR3 nucleotides are TGTGCCAGCAGCTTGGCCGCCAATAGCAATCAGCCCCAGCATTTT. Encoded protein: CASSLAANSNQPQHF.

The chain carries TRBV5-4 and TRBJ1-4; D uncertain. Looked up from germline, CDR1 is SGHNT and CDR2 is YYREEE (reference sequence). With 1 base removed from V and 2 bases from J, the gap between germline ends came to 9 bases. The CDR3 is 15 residues long. The CDR3 reads CASSLRASTNEKLFF. The CDR3 DNA is TGTGCCAGCAGCTTGCGTGCGAGTACTAATGAAAAACTGTTTTTT.

The chain couples TRBV19 to TRBJ1-1; 9 bases match TRBD1. This CDR3 region has 14 residues. V gave up 6 bases and J gave up 5 bases; unmatched junction bases: 7. The germline V gene has CDR1 LNHDA and CDR2 SQIVND (reference sequence). CDR3 sequence reads: CASSLTGGITEAFF. CDR3 DNA: TGTGCCAGTAGCCTTACAGGGGGCATTACTGAAGCTTTCTTT.

This clone was recorded once. J is TRBJ1-6 and V is TRBV6-5; D gene unclear. CDR3 length: 15 residues. Trimming shortened V by 5 bases and J by 7 bases, and 15 bases separated the two germline ends. Germline values: CDR1 MNHEY, CDR2 SVGAGI. The CDR3 here is CASSLDGASNSPLHF. As DNA, the CDR3 is TGTGCCAGCAGTCTTGACGGAGCGTCCAATTCACCCCTCCACTTT.

This sequence joins TRBV4-2 and TRBJ1-3; D may be TRBD1 (5 bases). V was clipped by 2 bases and J by 3 bases, with 11 bases between them. CDR1 and CDR2 from the germline V gene are LGHNA and YNFKEQ. This CDR3 has 15 residues. The CDR3 loop is CASSQRTGLGNTIYF. The CDR3 nucleotides are TGTGCCAGCAGCCAAAGAACAGGTCTTGGAAACACCATATATTTT.

This clone was seen only a few times. This chain links TRBV29-1 with TRBJ1-1, with TRBD1 matching 7 bases. V gave up 4 bases and J gave up 1 base; unmatched junction bases: 6. There are 14 residues in the CDR3. CDR1 is SQVTM, CDR2 ANQGSEA, per germline. CDR3 amino acids: CSVASDRTNTEAFF. The CDR3 DNA follows: TGCAGCGTTGCCTCGGACAGGACGAACACTGAAGCTTTCTTT.

This chain joins TRBV28 and TRBJ1-1; D possibly corresponds to TRBD1 (6 bases). From germline, CDR1 is MDHEN and CDR2 SYDVKM. The germline V and J ends were trimmed by 3 bases and 1 base, with 9 bases remaining between them. The CDR3 extends over 14 amino acids. The CDR3 nucleotides read TGTGCCAGCAGTTTCACAGGGAGGAACACTGAAGCTTTCTTT. Its translation: CASSFTGRNTEAFF.